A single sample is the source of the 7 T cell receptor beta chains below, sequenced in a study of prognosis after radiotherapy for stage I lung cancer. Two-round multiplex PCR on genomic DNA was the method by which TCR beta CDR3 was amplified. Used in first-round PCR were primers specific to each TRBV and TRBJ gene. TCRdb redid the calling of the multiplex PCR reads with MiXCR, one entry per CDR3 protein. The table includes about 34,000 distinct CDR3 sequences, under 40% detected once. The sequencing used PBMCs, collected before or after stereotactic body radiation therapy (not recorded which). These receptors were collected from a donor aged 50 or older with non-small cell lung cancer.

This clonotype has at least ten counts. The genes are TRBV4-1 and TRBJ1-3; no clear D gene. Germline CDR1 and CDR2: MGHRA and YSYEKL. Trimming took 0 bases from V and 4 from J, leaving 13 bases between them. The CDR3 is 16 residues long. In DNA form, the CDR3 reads TGCGCCAGCAGCCAAGATCGTCGGATTGAGGGAAACACCATATATTTT. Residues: CASSQDRRIEGNTIYF.

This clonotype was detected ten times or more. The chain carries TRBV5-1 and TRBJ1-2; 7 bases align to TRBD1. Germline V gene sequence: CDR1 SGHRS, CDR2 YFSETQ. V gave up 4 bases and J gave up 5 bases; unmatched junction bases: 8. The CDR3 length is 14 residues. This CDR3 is CASSPDGTAYGYTF. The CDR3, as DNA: TGCGCCAGCAGCCCGGATGGGACAGCTTATGGCTACACCTTC.

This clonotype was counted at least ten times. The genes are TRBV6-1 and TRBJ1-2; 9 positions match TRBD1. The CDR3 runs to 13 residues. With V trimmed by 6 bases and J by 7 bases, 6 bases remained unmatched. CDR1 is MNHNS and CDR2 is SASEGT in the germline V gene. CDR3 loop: CASSLDRGRGYTF. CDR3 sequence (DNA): TGTGCCAGCAGCCTGGACAGGGGCCGTGGCTACACCTTC.

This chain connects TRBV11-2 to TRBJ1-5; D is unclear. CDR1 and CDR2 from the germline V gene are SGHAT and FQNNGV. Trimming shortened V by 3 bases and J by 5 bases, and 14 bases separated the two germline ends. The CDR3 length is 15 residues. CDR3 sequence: CASSFAGLEDQPQHF. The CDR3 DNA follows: TGTGCCAGCAGCTTTGCCGGGCTCGAAGATCAGCCCCAGCATTTT.

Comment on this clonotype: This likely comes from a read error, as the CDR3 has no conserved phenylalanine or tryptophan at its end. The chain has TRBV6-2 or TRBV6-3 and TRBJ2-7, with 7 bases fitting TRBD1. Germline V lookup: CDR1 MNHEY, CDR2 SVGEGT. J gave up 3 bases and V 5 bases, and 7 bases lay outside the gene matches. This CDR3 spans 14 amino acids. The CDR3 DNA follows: TGTGCCAGCAGTGGAAGGGGACAGCTCTACGAGCAGTACTCA. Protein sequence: CASSGRGQLYEQYS.

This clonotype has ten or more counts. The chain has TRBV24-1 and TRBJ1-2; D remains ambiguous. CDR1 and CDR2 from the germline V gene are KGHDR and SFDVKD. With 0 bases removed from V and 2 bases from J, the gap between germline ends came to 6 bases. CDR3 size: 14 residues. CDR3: CATSDLRVNYGYTF. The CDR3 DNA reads TGTGCCACCAGTGATTTGCGGGTAAACTATGGCTACACCTTC.

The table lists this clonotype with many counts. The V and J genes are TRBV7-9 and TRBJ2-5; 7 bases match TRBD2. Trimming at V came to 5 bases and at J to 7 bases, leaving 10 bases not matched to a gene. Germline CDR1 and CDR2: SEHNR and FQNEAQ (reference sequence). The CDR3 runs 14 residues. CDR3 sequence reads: CASSGGGTPGTQYF. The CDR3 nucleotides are TGTGCCAGCAGCGGGGGGGGGACCCCAGGGACCCAGTACTTC.